This T cell receptor beta chain appears in the sequencing data of a study of cytomegalovirus exposure and HLA in healthy donors. The study's findings and limits: It was shown in a later analysis that HLA-associated TCR beta chains were more clonally expanded than other, equally common chains.

This CDR3 comprises 14 residues. The V gene end was trimmed by 5 bases and the J gene end by 4 bases; junction bases not matched to a gene: 6. In germline, CDR1 is SGHVS, CDR2 FQNEAQ. 13 Jbeta primers and 60 Vbeta primers were used for the PCR. Method: immunoSEQ multiplex PCR; TCRdb's copy keeps in-frame clones and lacks some. The table records about 190,000 clones, 75% to 85% of them present only once. Remarks on this clone: Its antigen is not known.

Sequenced material: PBMCs. This clonotype originated in a boy aged 5-17 years in good health and CMV-seronegative. This chain uses TRBV7-8 with TRBJ1-1, with TRBD1 matching over 8 bases. The CDR3 DNA reads as TGTGCCAGCAGCCCAGGACAGGGAGGCACTGAAGCTTTCTTT. This encodes CASSPGQGGTEAFF.